Given below is one T cell receptor beta chain in context. This record comes from a study of blood T cell repertoires in COVID-19. Study context: COVID-19 samples collected from the United States, Italy and Spain covered acute and convalescent phases. T cells, B-cell-depleted T cells, or PBMCs supplied cDNA or gDNA.

The CDR3 covers 15 residues. Germline lookup yields CDR1 MDHEN and CDR2 SYDVKM. V dropped 5 bases and J dropped 3 bases, with 14 bases sitting between them. In the original analysis: The authors estimated nucleated cell counts from reference gene primer amplification. The protocol was immunoSEQ multiplex PCR, while the TCRdb copy is restricted to in-frame clones and leaves out a portion. Clonal size and the V and J genes are those of that table, whereas D and trimming came from the DNA. Of under 200,000 clones in the sample, roughly nine tenths were seen once. Sequences were obtained from peripheral blood. The TCR comes from a man between 65 and 85 years old with acute or convalescent COVID-19. The V and J genes are TRBV28 and TRBJ2-1; D might be TRBD2 (6 bases). CDR3 residues: CASSITPGSYNEQFF. Written as DNA, the CDR3 is TGTGCCAGCAGTATAACCCCCGGGAGCTACAATGAGCAGTTCTTC.